A single sample is the source of the 19 T cell receptor beta chains below, sequenced in a study of cytomegalovirus exposure and HLA in healthy donors. The PCR made use of 60 Vbeta and 13 Jbeta primers. TCRdb's copy holds only in-frame clones and misses some; the assay was immunoSEQ multiplex PCR. The data hold around 130,000 clones, with more than 65% observed a single time. Sequencing was performed on PBMCs. The receptor set was obtained from a man in his fifties in good health and CMV-seronegative.

This clone has a handful of counts. This chain links TRBV6-1 with TRBJ2-7; weak D call: TRBD2 (6 bases). This CDR3 contains 14 residues. The V end was cut by 7 bases, the J end by 0 bases, with 13 bases between. In germline, CDR1 is MNHNS, CDR2 SASEGT. CDR3: CASIAAGSSYEQYF. The CDR3 region has the DNA TGTGCCAGCATCGCGGCCGGGAGCTCCTACGAGCAGTACTTC.

The V call is TRBV2, the J call TRBJ1-1; D is ambiguous. V gave up 2 bases and J gave up 4 bases, with 20 bases separating them. This CDR3 region has 17 residues. Germline values: CDR1 SNHLY, CDR2 FYNNEI. For the CDR3, the DNA is TGTGCCAGCAGTGAAAGGAGGGTGAACCCCCGTGGCACTGAAGCTTTCTTT. Translating it yields CASSERRVNPRGTEAFF.

The chain carries TRBV6-6 and TRBJ2-3; 9 bases are a match to TRBD2. Germline CDR1 reads MNHNY; CDR2 reads SVGAGI (reference sequence). This CDR3 contains 14 residues. Losses at the gene ends were 4 bases for V and 14 bases for J; bases not matched to a gene: 13. The CDR3 coding sequence is TGTGCCAGCAGTTCCAATAGCGGGGGCCTCCGGGGGTATTTT. Its protein is CASSSNSGGLRGYF.

The chain is built from TRBV5-4 and TRBJ1-6; D is unclear. This CDR3 comprises 14 residues. V lost 0 bases, J lost 7 bases, and 8 bases lay in between. Germline CDR1 SGHNT, CDR2 YYREEE (reference sequence). The CDR3 loop is CASSLVAANSPLHF. CDR3 DNA sequence: TGTGCCAGCAGCTTGGTGGCAGCGAATTCACCCCTCCACTTT. The full variable domain, with the rest looked up from reference TRBV5-4 and TRBJ1-6, is ETGVTQSPTHLIKTRGQQVTLRCSSQSGHNTVSWYQQALGQGPQFIFQYYREEENGRGNFPPRFSGLQFPNYSSELNVNALELDDSALYLCASSLVAANSPLHFGNGTRLTVT.

V gene TRBV7-9 combines with J gene TRBJ2-5; 11 bases are a match to TRBD2. With V trimmed by 5 bases and J by 3 bases, 2 bases remained unmatched. This CDR3 comprises 14 residues. CDR1 SEHNR and CDR2 FQNEAQ come from the germline V gene (reference sequence). The CDR3: CASSRGLAEETQYF. CDR3 bases: TGTGCCAGCAGCCGGGGACTAGCGGAAGAGACCCAGTACTTC.

This clone was observed a few times. This chain uses TRBV9 with TRBJ2-3; TRBD2 matches at 8 bases. This CDR3 has 13 amino acids. Germline-derived CDR1 and CDR2 are SGDLS and YYNGEE. V was pared by 3 bases and J by 5 bases, with 2 bases of the junction left unmatched. Here the CDR3 reads CASSAGGQDTQYF. CDR3 nucleotides: TGTGCCAGCAGCGCGGGGGGGCAAGATACGCAGTATTTT. Looking up the rest from reference TRBV9 and TRBJ2-3 gives the full variable domain: DSGVTQTPKHLITATGQRVTLRCSPRSGDLSVYWYQQSLDQGLQFLIQYYNGEERAKGNILERFSAQQFPDLHSELNLSSLELGDSALYFCASSAGGQDTQYFGPGTRLTVL.

This clone was detected only a few times. This chain links TRBV6-1 with TRBJ1-1, with D tentatively TRBD1 (5 bases). Germline V gene data show CDR1 as MNHNS and CDR2 as SASEGT. V dropped 3 bases and J dropped 3 bases, with 8 bases sitting between them. The CDR3 is 13 amino acids. In DNA form, the CDR3 reads TGTGCCAGCAGTGACAGGGAGGACACTGAAGCTTTCTTT. Translated, it gives CASSDREDTEAFF.

This chain uses TRBV19 with TRBJ2-1; D call uncertain. Deletions cut 1 base from V and 5 bases from J, with 3 bases between. The CDR3 covers 12 residues. The V gene's germline CDR1 is LNHDA and CDR2 SQIVND (reference sequence). This chain's CDR3 is CASSIVNNEQFF. The CDR3 DNA follows: TGTGCCAGTAGTATAGTCAACAATGAGCAGTTCTTC. Full variable domain (rest looked up from reference TRBV19 and TRBJ2-1): DGGITQSPKYLFRKEGQNVTLSCEQNLNHDAMYWYRQDPGQGLRLIYYSQIVNDFQKGDIAEGYSVSREKKESFPLTVTSAQKNPTAFYLCASSIVNNEQFFGPGTRLTVL.

The chain links TRBV9 to TRBJ1-1, with no clear D. Germline CDR1 reads SGDLS; CDR2 reads YYNGEE. V was cut by 0 bases and J by 1 base, with 7 bases left in between. The CDR3 runs 14 residues. The CDR3 region is CASSVEAQNTEAFF. The CDR3 coding sequence is TGTGCCAGCAGCGTAGAAGCTCAGAACACTGAAGCTTTCTTT.

The chain has TRBV7-3 and TRBJ2-7; maybe TRBD1 (6 bases). CDR1 SGHTA and CDR2 FQGTGA come from the germline V gene. The V end was cut by 4 bases, the J end by 6 bases, with 13 bases between. This CDR3 is 13 amino acids long. The CDR3 DNA sequence: TGTGCCAGCAGCTCCCTACAGGGTGGCGAGCAGTACTTC. Its translation: CASSSLQGGEQYF.

The V and J genes are TRBV6-5 and TRBJ2-5; 8 bases match TRBD2. The germline CDR1 and CDR2 sequences are MNHEY and SVGAGI. J was trimmed by 5 bases and V by 4 bases; bases with no gene match: 9. The CDR3 consists of 15 residues. The DNA of the CDR3 is TGTGCCAGCAGTTTAGCGGTAGCGGGGCGGGAGACCCAGTACTTC. Amino acid sequence: CASSLAVAGRETQYF.

The chain employs TRBV7-9 and TRBJ1-1; D remains unclear. This CDR3 is 13 amino acids long. Germline loops: CDR1 SEHNR, CDR2 FQNEAQ (reference sequence). The CDR3, as DNA: TGTTCCACCTACGGCGGGTTTGACACTGAAGCTTTCTTT. The encoded protein is CSTYGGFDTEAFF.

In this sample, this clone turned up once. The V call is TRBV7-6, the J call TRBJ2-5; TRBD2 might be the D (5 bases). Germline CDR1 and CDR2: SGHVS and FNYEAQ. This CDR3 is built from 14 residues. V dropped 8 bases and J dropped 3 bases, with 16 bases sitting between them. The CDR3 region has the DNA TGTGCCAGCGCGGGCGGCGCGGATAAAGAGACCCAGTACTTC. Translation gives CASAGGADKETQYF.

The chain has TRBV7-2 and TRBJ2-7; 7 bases align to TRBD1. This CDR3 has 13 amino acids. Trimming took 1 base from V and 3 from J; bases not matched to a gene: 0. Germline CDR1 reads SGHTA; CDR2 reads FQGNSA. Here the CDR3 reads CASSLGDSYEQYF. The CDR3 region has the DNA TGTGCCAGCAGCTTAGGGGACAGCTACGAGCAGTACTTC.

The chain uses TRBV6-5 and TRBJ2-3; tentatively, D is TRBD1 (6 bases). The CDR3 totals 15 residues. Per the germline V gene, CDR1 is MNHEY and CDR2 is SVGAGI. V dropped 5 bases and J dropped 3 bases, with 15 bases sitting between them. CDR3 sequence (DNA): TGTGCCAGCAGTGTGGGGGCTACTTTGACAGATACGCAGTATTTT. As protein: CASSVGATLTDTQYF.

This clone was observed a few times. The chain employs TRBV7-9 and TRBJ1-6; 8 nucleotides match TRBD1. This CDR3 spans 15 amino acids. Per the germline V gene, CDR1 is SEHNR and CDR2 is FQNEAQ (reference sequence). The V segment lost 5 bases and the J segment 9 bases; nucleotides outside the gene matches: 9. DNA of the CDR3: TGTGCCAGCAGCCCGGACAGGGTGAGAGGTTCACCCCTCCACTTT. Its translation: CASSPDRVRGSPLHF.

This clone turned up a few times. The chain employs TRBV4-3 and TRBJ2-2; 10 bases map to TRBD2. With V trimmed by 0 bases and J by 3 bases, 4 bases remained unmatched. This CDR3 comprises 17 residues. The germline CDR1 and CDR2 sequences are LGHNA and YSLEER. The CDR3 loop is CASSQDLAGGYTGELFF. CDR3 coding DNA: TGCGCCAGCAGCCAAGATTTAGCGGGGGGCTACACCGGGGAGCTGTTTTTT.

This clone was observed a handful of times. The chain recombines TRBV9 with TRBJ1-2; D is unclear. CDR3 size: 11 residues. From germline, CDR1 is SGDLS and CDR2 YYNGEE. The V end lost 3 bases, the J end lost 8 bases, and 8 bases lay between the germline ends. The CDR3 here is CASSAPGGYTF. The CDR3 DNA follows: TGTGCCAGCAGCGCCCCCGGGGGCTACACCTTC.

V and J are TRBV6-5 and TRBJ2-5; 11 positions match TRBD2. The better agreement between TRBJ2-7 and the DNA end casts doubt on the J call. Germline loops: CDR1 MNHEY, CDR2 SVGAGI. The CDR3 sequence is 13 residues long. The CDR3 loop reads CASKLAGAYEQYF. Written as DNA, the CDR3 is TGTGCCAGCAAACTAGCGGGGGCCTACGAGCAGTACTTC.